This T cell receptor beta chain is from a study of blood T cell repertoires in COVID-19 (TCRdb year 2020). About the full investigation: Samples from collaborators originated in the United States, Italy and Spain and spanned both the acute and convalescent phases of COVID-19. Sample metadata almost always included a de-identified subject ID, COVID-19 status, age in years and sex. Deeply sampled blood TCRbeta repertoires from subjects exposed to, actively infected with, or recovered from COVID-19 were included in the dataset. Samples came from the ongoing ImmuneRACE study (first 160 participants) plus 1,254 subjects from 6 global collaborators. Where available, HLA class I and class II types were obtained from metadata supplied by the sample provider rather than from assay-based typing. The repertoires were released in a freely available public database meant as a resource for research on the immune response to SARS-CoV-2. The prospective study material was composed of cDNA or gDNA derived from T cells, B-cell-depleted T cells, or PBMCs. Broad study findings and their caveats: The quantity of clinical and demographic metadata differed by source and by participant and was supplied without curation.

Each collaborating institution followed its own protocols to collect whole blood in K2EDTA tubes. For TCRbeta analysis, collaborators shipped samples in one of three forms: frozen whole blood, isolated PBMCs, or DNA extracted from either of those sample types. CDR1 and CDR2 are drawn from the germline V gene (reference sequence): MNHEY, SMNVEV. Spanning cysteine to phenylalanine, the CDR3 consists of 18 amino acids. The CDR3 DNA has 54 bases and is translated from base 1. Trimming at the junction amounts to 2 bases on V and 7 bases on J, and the germline ends lie 21 bases apart. Points on this clone: The antigen this receptor binds is unknown. Base qualities are not at hand, and no much larger clone is one base apart.

TCRbeta CDR3 regions were amplified from genomic DNA by means of the immunoSEQ Assay, a bias-controlled multiplex PCR. Per the authors' processing: The number of nucleated cells in each sample was estimated by amplification of reference gene primers within the assay. To quantify the absolute abundance of each unique TCRbeta CDR3 rearrangement, sequence reads were collapsed and filtered. For each sample, productive Simpson clonality was calculated as the square root of Simpson's diversity index over productive rearrangements. TCRdb's version of the immuneACCESS table is confined to in-frame rearrangements and falls short of the full clone set. An unresolved V gene accounts for under half of the shortfall where checked; the remainder is of unknown origin. D and trimming come from the DNA, and the V and J calls and clone size come from that table. Counted in this sample were around 99,000 clones; approximately 89% of them appeared once. The leading ten clones occupy 6.5% to 7% of the sample.

Sequencing was performed on peripheral blood. The receptor's source is a man aged 50 or older with active or convalescent COVID-19. Here the chain combines TRBV27 and TRBJ1-6; TRBD1 is a weak D gene call, 5 bases matching. The nucleotides read TGTGCCAGCAGTTTAGAGAAAGGGGAATTGCTACGGAATTCACCCCTCCACTTT. It specifies CASSLEKGELLRNSPLHF.